This TCR beta chain was recorded in a study of control samples from healthy donors and cancer patients. The CDR3 spans 15 residues. Profiling relied on immunoSEQ multiplex PCR, and the TCRdb table lists in-frame clones only, not all of them. The sample shows some 130,000 clones, around 93% of them seen only once. This clonotype was sampled from a man aged 18 to 35 in good health. Material for sequencing was blood. V gene TRBV21-1 combines with J gene TRBJ2-7; the table gives TRBD1 as D, unverified against the DNA. TRBV21-1 is a known pseudogene. The CDR3 is CASSKEGRQTYEQYF. The CDR3, as DNA: TGTGCCAGCAGCAAAGAGGGGCGACAGACCTACGAGCAGTACTTC.